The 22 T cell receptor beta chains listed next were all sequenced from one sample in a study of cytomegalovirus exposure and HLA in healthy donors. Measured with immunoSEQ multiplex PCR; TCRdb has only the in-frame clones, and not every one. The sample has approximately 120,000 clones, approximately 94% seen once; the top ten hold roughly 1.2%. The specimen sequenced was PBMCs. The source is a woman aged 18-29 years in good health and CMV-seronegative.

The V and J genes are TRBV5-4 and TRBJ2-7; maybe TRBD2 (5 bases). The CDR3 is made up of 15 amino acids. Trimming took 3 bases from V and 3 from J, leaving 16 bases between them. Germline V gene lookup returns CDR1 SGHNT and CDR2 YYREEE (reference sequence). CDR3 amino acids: CASSSAGDLIYEQYF. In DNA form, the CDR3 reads TGTGCCAGCAGCTCGGCCGGGGATTTGATCTACGAGCAGTACTTC.

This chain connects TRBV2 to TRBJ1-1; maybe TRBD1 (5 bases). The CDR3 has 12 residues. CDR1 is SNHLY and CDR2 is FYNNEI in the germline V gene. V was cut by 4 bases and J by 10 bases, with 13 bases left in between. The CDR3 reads CASSAHVGGAFF. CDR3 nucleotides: TGTGCCAGCAGTGCCCATGTCGGGGGAGCTTTCTTT.

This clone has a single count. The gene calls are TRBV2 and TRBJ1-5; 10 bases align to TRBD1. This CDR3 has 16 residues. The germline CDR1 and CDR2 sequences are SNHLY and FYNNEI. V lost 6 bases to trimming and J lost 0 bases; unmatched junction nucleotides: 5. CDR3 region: CASRSDRGYSNQPQHF. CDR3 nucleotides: TGTGCCAGCAGATCGGACAGGGGGTATAGCAATCAGCCCCAGCATTTT. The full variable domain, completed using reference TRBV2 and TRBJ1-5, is EPEVTQTPSHQVTQMGQEVILRCVPISNHLYFYWYRQILGQKVEFLVSFYNNEISEKSEIFDDQFSVERPDGSNFTLKIRSTKLEDSAMYFCASRSDRGYSNQPQHFGDGTRLSIL.

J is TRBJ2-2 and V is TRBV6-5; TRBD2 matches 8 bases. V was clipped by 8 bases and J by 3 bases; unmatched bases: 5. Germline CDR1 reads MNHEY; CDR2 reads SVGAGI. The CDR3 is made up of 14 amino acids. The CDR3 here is CASATSGYTGELFF. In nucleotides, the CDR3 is TGTGCCAGCGCAACTAGCGGATACACCGGGGAGCTGTTTTTT.

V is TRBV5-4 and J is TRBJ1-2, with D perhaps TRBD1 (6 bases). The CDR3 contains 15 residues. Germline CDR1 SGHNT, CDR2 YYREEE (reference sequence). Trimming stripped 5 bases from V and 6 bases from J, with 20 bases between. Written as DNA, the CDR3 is TGTGCCAGCAGTACGAGGACAGCAACAGAGCATGGCTACACCTTC. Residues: CASSTRTATEHGYTF.

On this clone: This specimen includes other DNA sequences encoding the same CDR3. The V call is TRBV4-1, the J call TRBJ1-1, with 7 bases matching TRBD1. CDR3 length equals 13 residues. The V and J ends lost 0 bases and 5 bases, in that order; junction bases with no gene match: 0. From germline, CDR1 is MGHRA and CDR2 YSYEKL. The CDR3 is CASSQDRGTEAFF. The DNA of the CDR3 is TGCGCCAGCAGCCAAGACAGGGGGACTGAAGCTTTCTTT.

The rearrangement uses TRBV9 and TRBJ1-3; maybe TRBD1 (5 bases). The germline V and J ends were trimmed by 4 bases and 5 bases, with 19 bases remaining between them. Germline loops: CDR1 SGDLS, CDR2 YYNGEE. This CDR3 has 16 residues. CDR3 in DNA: TGTGCCAGCAGCCCTCCACTGGGAACAGGACGAAACACCATATATTTT. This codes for CASSPPLGTGRNTIYF.

CDR3 sequence: CASSSTDRSYTF. The CDR3 DNA follows: TGTGCCAGCAGCTCTACGGACAGAAGCTACACCTTC. The gene calls are TRBV5-4 and TRBJ1-2; tentative D call: TRBD1 (6 bases). This CDR3 is built from 12 residues. The germline gives CDR1 SGHNT, CDR2 YYREEE (reference sequence). V dropped 3 bases and J dropped 9 bases, with 12 bases sitting between them.

CDR3 sequence: CAWSTGLPNQPQHF. The CDR3 region has the DNA TGTGCCTGGAGTACAGGCCTGCCAAATCAGCCCCAGCATTTT. The J gene is TRBJ1-5, the V gene TRBV30; D might be TRBD1 (5 bases). The CDR3 runs 14 residues. Trimming removed 2 bases from V and 4 bases from J, with 12 bases in between. Germline-derived CDR1 and CDR2 are GTSNPN and SVGIG (reference sequence).

The CDR3 region has the DNA TGCACCAGCAGCCCGGGGGGGCAGGGGGGACGGGAGCTGTTTTTT. Protein: CTSSPGGQGGRELFF. The chain employs TRBV1 and TRBJ2-2; the DNA was not compared with TRBD2, the D call given in the table. TRBV1 is a pseudogene locus. This CDR3 is 15 amino acids long.

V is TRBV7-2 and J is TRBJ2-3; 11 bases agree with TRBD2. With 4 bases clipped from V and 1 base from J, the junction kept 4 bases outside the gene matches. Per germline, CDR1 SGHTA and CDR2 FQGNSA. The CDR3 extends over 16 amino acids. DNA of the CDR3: TGTGCCAGCAGCTACGGGACTAGCGGAGGCACAGATACGCAGTATTTT. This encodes CASSYGTSGGTDTQYF. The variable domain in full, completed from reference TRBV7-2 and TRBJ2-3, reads GAGVSQSPSNKVTEKGKDVELRCDPISGHTALYWYRQSLGQGLEFLIYFQGNSAPDKSGLPSDRFSAERTGGSVSTLTIQRTQQEDSAVYLCASSYGTSGGTDTQYFGPGTRLTVL.

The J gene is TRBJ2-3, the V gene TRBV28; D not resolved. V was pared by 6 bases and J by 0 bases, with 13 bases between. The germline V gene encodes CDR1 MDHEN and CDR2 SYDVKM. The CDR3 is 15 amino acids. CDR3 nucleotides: TGTGCCAGCAGATTCGCTTTAACTAGCACAGATACGCAGTATTTT. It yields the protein CASRFALTSTDTQYF.

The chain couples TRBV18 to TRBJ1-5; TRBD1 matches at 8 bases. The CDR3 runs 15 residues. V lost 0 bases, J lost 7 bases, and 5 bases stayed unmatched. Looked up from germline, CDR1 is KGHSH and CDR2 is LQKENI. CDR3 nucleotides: TGTGCCAGCTCACCACCAGGGACAGGCATCCAGCCCCAGCATTTT. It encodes CASSPPGTGIQPQHF.

This CDR3 is CASSLGTGVRAIQYF. As DNA, the CDR3 is TGTGCCAGCAGCTTAGGGACAGGGGTGAGAGCCATTCAGTACTTC. V usage is TRBV5-4 and J usage is TRBJ2-4, with TRBD1 identical over 10 bases. The CDR3 consists of 15 residues. V lost 2 bases and J lost 9; bases outside the gene matches: 8. CDR1 and CDR2 (germline): SGHNT, YYREEE (reference sequence).

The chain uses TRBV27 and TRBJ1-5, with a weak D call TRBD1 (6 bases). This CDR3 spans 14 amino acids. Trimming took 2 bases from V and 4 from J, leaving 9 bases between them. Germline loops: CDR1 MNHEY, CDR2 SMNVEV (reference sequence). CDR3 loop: CASSLAQGNQPQHF. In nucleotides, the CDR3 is TGTGCCAGCAGTTTAGCACAGGGAAATCAGCCCCAGCATTTT.

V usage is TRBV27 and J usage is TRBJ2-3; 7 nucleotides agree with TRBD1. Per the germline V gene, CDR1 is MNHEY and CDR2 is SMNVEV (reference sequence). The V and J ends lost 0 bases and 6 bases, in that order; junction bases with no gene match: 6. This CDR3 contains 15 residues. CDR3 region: CASSLSDRAGDTQYF. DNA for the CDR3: TGTGCCAGCAGTTTATCAGACAGGGCAGGGGATACGCAGTATTTT.

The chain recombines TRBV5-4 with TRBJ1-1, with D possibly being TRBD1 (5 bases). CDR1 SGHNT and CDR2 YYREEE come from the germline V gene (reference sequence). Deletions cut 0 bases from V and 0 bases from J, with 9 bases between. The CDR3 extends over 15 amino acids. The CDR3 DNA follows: TGTGCCAGCAGCTTGGGTGGACACCTGAACACTGAAGCTTTCTTT. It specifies CASSLGGHLNTEAFF.

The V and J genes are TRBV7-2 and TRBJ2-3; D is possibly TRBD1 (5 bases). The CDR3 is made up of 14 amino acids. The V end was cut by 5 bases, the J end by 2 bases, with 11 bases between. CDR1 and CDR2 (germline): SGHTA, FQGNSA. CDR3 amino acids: CASSQGSFTDTQYF. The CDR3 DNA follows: TGTGCCAGCAGCCAGGGATCCTTCACAGATACGCAGTATTTT.

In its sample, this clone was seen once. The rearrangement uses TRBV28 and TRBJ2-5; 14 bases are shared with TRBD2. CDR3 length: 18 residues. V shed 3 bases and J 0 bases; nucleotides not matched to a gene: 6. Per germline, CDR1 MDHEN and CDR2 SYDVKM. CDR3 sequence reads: CASSFGLAGGPYQETQYF. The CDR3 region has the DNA TGTGCCAGCAGTTTTGGACTAGCGGGGGGCCCGTACCAAGAGACCCAGTACTTC.

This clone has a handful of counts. The CDR3 bases are TGTGCCACCAAGACAGGGGGCGAGGAAGCTTTCTTT. Translating it yields CATKTGGEEAFF. The chain is built from TRBV27 and TRBJ1-1; 10 nucleotides agree with TRBD1. Germline CDR1 reads MNHEY; CDR2 reads SMNVEV (reference sequence). The length of the CDR3 is 12 residues. The V gene end was trimmed by 10 bases and the J gene end by 8 bases; junction bases not matched to a gene: 7.

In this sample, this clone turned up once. The CDR3 reads CASSPQTSTGNRNQPQHF. For the CDR3, the DNA is TGTGCCAGCAGTCCACAGACCTCGACAGGGAACCGCAATCAGCCCCAGCATTTT. This sequence joins TRBV28 and TRBJ1-5; 7 nucleotides align to TRBD1. The V and J ends lost 5 bases and 2 bases, in that order; junction bases with no gene match: 15. The CDR3 length is 18 residues. Looked up from germline, CDR1 is MDHEN and CDR2 is SYDVKM.

CDR3 amino acids: CASSSTVNYGYTF. As DNA, the CDR3 is TGTGCCAGCAGTTCCACAGTCAACTATGGCTACACCTTC. The V and J genes are TRBV6-5 and TRBJ1-2; D gene ambiguous. Between the trimmed V and J ends, which lost 4 bases and 2 bases, there was a span of 8 bases. CDR1 MNHEY and CDR2 SVGAGI come from the germline V gene. The CDR3 consists of 13 residues.